The 27 T cell receptor beta chains presented below share a single source sample, sequenced in a study of control samples from healthy donors and cancer patients. Some clones are missing from TCRdb's copy, which holds only in-frame ones; the method was immunoSEQ multiplex PCR. The sample has about 190,000 clones, and its top ten clones hold less than 2.5%. The sequencing input was blood. The receptor source for this set is a young woman in good health.

V gene TRBV7-2 combines with J gene TRBJ1-1; D uncertain. This CDR3 region has 12 residues. V was shortened by 6 bases and J by 8 bases, with 13 bases between the two germline ends. Germline CDR1 is SGHTA and CDR2 is FQGNSA. This chain's CDR3 is CASRYNNREAFF. CDR3 sequence (DNA): TGTGCCAGCAGATATAATAATCGGGAAGCTTTCTTT.

This chain uses TRBV19 with TRBJ1-2; tentative D call: TRBD1 (5 bases). V gave up 5 bases and J gave up 3 bases, with 10 bases separating them. The CDR3 runs 13 residues. CDR1 and CDR2 (germline): LNHDA, SQIVND (reference sequence). CDR3 coding DNA: TGTGCCAGTAGTCGGGCAGGGCACTATGGCTACACCTTC. Translated, it gives CASSRAGHYGYTF. Full variable domain (missing parts from reference TRBV19 and TRBJ1-2): DGGITQSPKYLFRKEGQNVTLSCEQNLNHDAMYWYRQDPGQGLRLIYYSQIVNDFQKGDIAEGYSVSREKKESFPLTVTSAQKNPTAFYLCASSRAGHYGYTFGSGTRLTVV.

The chain uses TRBV28 and TRBJ2-7, with 7 bases aligning to TRBD1. The J segment lost 3 bases and the V segment lost 5 bases, leaving 16 bases of the junction unmatched. Germline CDR1 and CDR2: MDHEN and SYDVKM. The CDR3 consists of 17 residues. Written as DNA, the CDR3 is TGTGCCAGCAGTCTCCCGCCCGATATAGGACAGGTCTACGAGCAGTACTTC. Protein product: CASSLPPDIGQVYEQYF.

V usage is TRBV9 and J usage is TRBJ1-4; D perhaps matches TRBD1 (6 bases). Trimming took off 1 base at V and 7 bases at J, with 11 bases between the two ends. In germline, CDR1 is SGDLS, CDR2 YYNGEE. CDR3 length: 14 amino acids. CDR3 nucleotide sequence: TGTGCCAGCAGCGTAAAGGGGGGGACTGAAAAACTGTTTTTT. It encodes CASSVKGGTEKLFF.

CDR3 nucleotide sequence: TGCGCCAGCAGCGGGACAGGGCCCACTGAAGCTTTCTTT. Its protein product is CASSGTGPTEAFF. The chain is built from TRBV5-1 and TRBJ1-1; 9 positions agree with TRBD1. V dropped 4 bases and J dropped 4; count of bases not matched to a gene: 2. This CDR3 spans 13 amino acids. Per germline, CDR1 SGHRS and CDR2 YFSETQ.

This chain connects TRBV6-5 to TRBJ1-1; D is unresolved. Trimming pared 7 bases from V and 4 bases from J, leaving 13 bases between. Germline CDR1 and CDR2: MNHEY and SVGAGI. This CDR3 has 13 amino acids. The CDR3 DNA is TGTGCCAGCACCCCCTGGGATGGCACTGAAGCTTTCTTT. It encodes CASTPWDGTEAFF.

The chain is built from TRBV6-5 and TRBJ2-7; D is uncertain. The CDR3 has 13 residues. V lost 7 bases and J lost 4, with 14 bases in between. Per the germline V gene, CDR1 is MNHEY and CDR2 is SVGAGI. The CDR3 DNA sequence: TGTGCCAGCACCAGGACGGCGACTTACGAGCAGTACTTC. This encodes CASTRTATYEQYF.

The chain recombines TRBV24-1 with TRBJ2-3; TRBD1 or TRBD2 may be the D gene (6 bases each). The CDR3 is made up of 15 amino acids. Germline values: CDR1 KGHDR, CDR2 SFDVKD. The V and J ends lost 5 bases and 5 bases respectively, with 16 bases between them. For the CDR3, the DNA is TGTGCCACCAGTGCGGGGGCCGTGAATCTAGATACGCAGTATTTT. The encoded protein is CATSAGAVNLDTQYF.

The chain combines TRBV5-1 with TRBJ1-3, with D unclear. The V end lost 4 bases, the J end lost 0 bases, and 17 bases lay between the germline ends. The germline gives CDR1 SGHRS, CDR2 YFSETQ. The CDR3 extends over 17 amino acids. In DNA, the CDR3 is TGCGCCAGCAGCCCTGGCGTAGGGTCCTACTCTGGAAACACCATATATTTT. Residues: CASSPGVGSYSGNTIYF.

The chain is built from TRBV5-4 and TRBJ2-7, with a weak D call TRBD2 (5 bases). The V end lost 0 bases, the J end lost 9 bases, and 25 bases lay between the germline ends. The CDR3 is 17 residues long. CDR1 and CDR2 from the germline V gene are SGHNT and YYREEE (reference sequence). In nucleotides, the CDR3 is TGTGCCAGCAGCTTGGAACCCACTGGGCGGGTGGGAGAAGGGCAGTACTTC. Amino acids: CASSLEPTGRVGEGQYF. Supplemented by reference TRBV5-4 and TRBJ2-7, the full variable domain reads ETGVTQSPTHLIKTRGQQVTLRCSSQSGHNTVSWYQQALGQGPQFIFQYYREEENGRGNFPPRFSGLQFPNYSSELNVNALELDDSALYLCASSLEPTGRVGEGQYFGPGTRLTVT.

The genes are TRBV4-2 and TRBJ1-6; the D is unclear. The ends were cut back, 4 bases at V and 10 bases at J, with 14 bases in the middle. CDR1 is LGHNA and CDR2 is YNFKEQ in the germline V gene. There are 14 residues in the CDR3. In nucleotides, the CDR3 is TGTGCCAGCAGCCCCGACCGGATCAGCTCACCCCTCCACTTT. The encoded protein is CASSPDRISSPLHF.

This chain joins TRBV7-3 and TRBJ2-7; D is unresolved. Trimming cost V 0 bases and J 6 bases, with 9 bases left between them. The CDR3 length is 13 residues. Germline V lookup: CDR1 SGHTA, CDR2 FQGTGA. CDR3 DNA: TGTGCCAGCAGCTTAACCCCCTCCCTCGAGCAGTACTTC. It encodes CASSLTPSLEQYF.

The chain recombines TRBV4-2 with TRBJ2-7; D is possibly TRBD1 (5 bases). From germline, CDR1 is LGHNA and CDR2 YNFKEQ. Between the trimmed V and J ends, which lost 0 bases and 7 bases, there was a span of 10 bases. CDR3 size: 13 residues. CDR3 DNA: TGTGCCAGCAGCCAAGACAGGGAAACGGAGCAGTACTTC. Protein sequence: CASSQDRETEQYF.

V and J are TRBV6-5 and TRBJ1-5; D perhaps matches TRBD1 (6 bases). Germline values: CDR1 MNHEY, CDR2 SVGAGI. Trimming pared 5 bases from V and 1 base from J, leaving 12 bases between. CDR3 length: 15 residues. The CDR3 reads CASSTTGRSNQPQHF. The CDR3 nucleotides read TGTGCCAGCAGTACGACAGGAAGGAGCAATCAGCCCCAGCATTTT.

CDR3: CASSTPGTGFYGYTF. The CDR3 region has the DNA TGTGCCAGCAGCACGCCCGGGACAGGTTTCTATGGCTACACCTTC. This chain connects TRBV27 to TRBJ1-2; 8 bases map to TRBD1. Germline CDR1 is MNHEY and CDR2 is SMNVEV (reference sequence). V dropped 6 bases and J dropped 4; count of bases not matched to a gene: 10. This CDR3 is built from 15 residues.

The chain combines TRBV5-8 with TRBJ1-4; D remains ambiguous. This CDR3 has 14 amino acids. The V end lost 2 bases, the J end lost 8 bases, and 13 bases lay between the germline ends. Germline CDR1 reads SGHTS; CDR2 reads YDEGEE. CDR3 amino acids: CASSFGSVGEKLFF. The CDR3 DNA reads TGTGCCAGCAGCTTCGGGAGTGTTGGGGAAAAACTGTTTTTT.

The CDR3 sequence is CASSQEPLGETQYF. The CDR3 DNA reads TGCGCCAGCAGCCAAGAACCCTTGGGGGAGACCCAGTACTTC. The chain employs TRBV4-3 and TRBJ2-5; unclear D gene. V was shortened by 0 bases and J by 5 bases, with 10 bases between the two germline ends. The CDR3 covers 14 residues. CDR1 and CDR2 from the germline V gene are LGHNA and YSLEER.

The chain has TRBV20-1 and TRBJ1-2; no firm D call. From germline, CDR1 is DFQATT and CDR2 SNEGSKA (reference sequence). Trimming removed 3 bases at V and 8 bases at J, with 16 bases between. The CDR3 totals 13 residues. CDR3 bases: TGCAGTGCTAGTTCCGGGCTCGGTAGCGGCTACACCTTC. It is translated as CSASSGLGSGYTF.

The chain couples TRBV18 to TRBJ1-1; D gene ambiguous. The V gene's germline CDR1 is KGHSH and CDR2 LQKENI. The CDR3 consists of 15 residues. V was cut by 1 base and J by 2 bases, with 11 bases left in between. The CDR3 coding sequence is TGTGCCAGCTCACCACGGGAGGAGGTAAACACTGAAGCTTTCTTT. It encodes CASSPREEVNTEAFF.

The chain links TRBV10-2 to TRBJ1-2, with D unclear. The CDR3 extends over 14 amino acids. Germline-derived CDR1 and CDR2 are WSHSY and SAAADI. Trimming took off 6 bases at V and 1 base at J, with 12 bases between the two ends. The CDR3 coding sequence is TGCGCCAGCAGAGGGCCTACTTATAACTATGGCTACACCTTC. Encoded protein: CASRGPTYNYGYTF.

The chain employs TRBV5-1 and TRBJ1-3, with D unresolved. The CDR3 is made up of 15 amino acids. V was shortened by 5 bases and J by 4 bases, with 16 bases between the two germline ends. Germline CDR1 SGHRS, CDR2 YFSETQ. The CDR3 reads CASRPWPEGGNTIYF. CDR3 sequence (DNA): TGCGCCAGCAGGCCATGGCCCGAAGGAGGAAACACCATATATTTT.

The chain joins TRBV28 to TRBJ1-5; D possibly corresponds to TRBD1 (5 bases). In germline, CDR1 is MDHEN, CDR2 SYDVKM. The CDR3 is made up of 13 amino acids. Trimming stripped 5 bases from V and 3 bases from J, with 8 bases between. The CDR3 nucleotides are TGTGCCAGCAGTCAGACAGCCAATCAGCCCCAGCATTTT. This codes for CASSQTANQPQHF.

The rearrangement links TRBV5-4 to TRBJ1-1; no clear D gene. The V gene lost 3 bases and the J gene lost 7 bases, with 7 bases spanning the gap. The CDR3 consists of 11 residues. Per germline, CDR1 SGHNT and CDR2 YYREEE (reference sequence). The chain's CDR3 is CASSSRSEAFF. CDR3 nucleotide sequence: TGTGCCAGCAGCTCTCGGAGTGAAGCTTTCTTT.

The chain has TRBV28 and TRBJ2-2, with 8 bases identical to TRBD2. The ends lost 6 bases at V and 3 bases at J; junction bases unmatched: 3. The CDR3 consists of 14 residues. Germline CDR1 and CDR2: MDHEN and SYDVKM. CDR3 loop: CASRGLVYTGELFF. For the CDR3, the DNA is TGTGCCAGCAGGGGACTAGTTTACACCGGGGAGCTGTTTTTT.

The chain employs TRBV19 and TRBJ2-7; 7 nucleotides match TRBD1. From germline, CDR1 is LNHDA and CDR2 SQIVND (reference sequence). After removal of 3 bases from V and 6 bases from J, the junction contained 2 bases not matched to a gene. The CDR3 covers 12 residues. The CDR3: CASSMSGGEQYF. The CDR3 region has the DNA TGTGCCAGTAGTATGTCAGGGGGCGAGCAGTACTTC.

The V gene is TRBV10-2, the J gene TRBJ1-1, with a possible D match to TRBD1 (5 bases). V lost 6 bases, J lost 6 bases, and 20 bases lay in between. Germline assignment: CDR1 WSHSY and CDR2 SAAADI. The CDR3 is 15 amino acids. The CDR3 coding sequence is TGCGCCAGCAGCCAGTCGGGGGTGGTAAGCGCTGAAGCTTTCTTT. Its protein product is CASSQSGVVSAEAFF.

The chain couples TRBV19 to TRBJ1-2; 7 nucleotides agree with TRBD1. CDR1 LNHDA and CDR2 SQIVND come from the germline V gene (reference sequence). After removal of 8 bases from V and 2 bases from J, the junction contained 8 bases not matched to a gene. The CDR3 is 14 amino acids. The CDR3 here is CASEEGAGNYGYTF. Here the CDR3 DNA reads TGTGCCAGTGAGGAGGGGGCAGGGAACTATGGCTACACCTTC.